Listed below are T cell receptor beta chains from one sample, sequenced in a study of T cells in localized non-small cell lung cancer. Profiling relied on immunoSEQ multiplex PCR, and the TCRdb table lists in-frame clones only, not all of them. This sample has about 24,000 clones, with less than 90% found just once. Sequences were derived from peripheral blood, sampled before any cancer treatment. The receptors were gathered from a male donor older than 55 with stage I squamous cell lung carcinoma. The CDR3 runs from the conserved cysteine through the conserved F or W. D genes are given only for firm matches.

.,TRBV30,CAWGEETQYF
TRBD1,TRBV2,CASSRDREYGANVLTF
.,TRBV5-1,CASRQEGADTDTQYF
TRBD1,TRBV5-1,CASSLGTGGGGQPQHF
TRBD2,TRBV5-4,CASSLGDYSYNEQFF
.,TRBV5-6,CASSASYEQYF
.,TRBV6-6,CASSYSRRDDQPQHF
.,TRBV6-5,CASRRGGYQETQYF
TRBD2,TRBV4-1,CASSQDSKSRASGRIGELFF
TRBD2,TRBV6-5,CASSPTSGRYNEQFF
TRBD2,TRBV10-3,CAIRGTSGGPSTDTQYF
TRBD1,TRBV11-2,CASSEGTGGDEQFF
.,TRBV30,CAWSVSDILNTEAFF
.,TRBV7-2,CASSLNGIGPQYF
.,TRBV15,CATSRSFPGAQETQYF
.,TRBV11-2,CASSLGSPNPQHF
.,TRBV5-4,CASSFSGEGSGNTIYF
.,TRBV9,CASSVGQGFVANEQFF
.,TRBV6-5,CASSEQDLYGYTF
.,TRBV2,CASSDRIDYAGANVLTF
.,TRBV6-6,CASTKKEQPQHF
.,TRBV6-5,CASRRDNAENTEAFF
TRBD2,TRBV11-2,CASSTLAGGRADTQYF
.,TRBV7-2,CASSLVVQGGKQYF
TRBD1,TRBV29-1,CSVEPGTGFHGAFF
TRBD1,TRBV7-2,CASSLVGTGVPTEAFF
TRBD1,TRBV9,CASSGPDRALTDTQYF
TRBD1,TRBV5-5,CASSFRTGWDEQYF
.,TRBV19,CATSEGVVRYGYTF